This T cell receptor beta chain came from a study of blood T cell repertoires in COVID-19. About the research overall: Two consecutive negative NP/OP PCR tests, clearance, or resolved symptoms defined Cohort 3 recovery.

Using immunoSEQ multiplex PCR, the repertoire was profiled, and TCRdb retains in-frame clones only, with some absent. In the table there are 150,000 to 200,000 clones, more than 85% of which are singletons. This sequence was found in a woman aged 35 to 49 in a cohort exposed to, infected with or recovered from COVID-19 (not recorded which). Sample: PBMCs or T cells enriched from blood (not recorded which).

CDR3 region: CASSSPFRGLMGEKLFF. The CDR3 DNA sequence: TGTGCCAGCAGCTCACCCTTCAGGGGGTTAATGGGGGAAAAACTGTTTTTT. This chain connects TRBV7-2 to TRBJ1-4, with 7 positions matching TRBD1. Germline V gene lookup returns CDR1 SGHTA and CDR2 FQGNSA. J gave up 8 bases and V 4 bases, and 16 bases lay outside the gene matches. This CDR3 contains 17 residues.